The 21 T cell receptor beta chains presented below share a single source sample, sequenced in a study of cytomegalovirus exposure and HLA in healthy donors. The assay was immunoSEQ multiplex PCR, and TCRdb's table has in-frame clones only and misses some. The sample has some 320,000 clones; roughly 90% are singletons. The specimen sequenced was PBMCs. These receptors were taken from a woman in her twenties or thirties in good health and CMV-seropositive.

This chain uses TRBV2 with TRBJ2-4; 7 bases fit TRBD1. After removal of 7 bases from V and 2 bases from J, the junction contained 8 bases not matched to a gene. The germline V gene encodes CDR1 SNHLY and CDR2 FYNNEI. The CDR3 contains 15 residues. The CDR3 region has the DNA TGTGCCAGCATGGACAGGTCTTGGACCAAAAACATTCAGTACTTC. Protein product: CASMDRSWTKNIQYF. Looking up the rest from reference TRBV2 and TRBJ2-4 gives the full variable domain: EPEVTQTPSHQVTQMGQEVILRCVPISNHLYFYWYRQILGQKVEFLVSFYNNEISEKSEIFDDQFSVERPDGSNFTLKIRSTKLEDSAMYFCASMDRSWTKNIQYFGAGTRLSVL.

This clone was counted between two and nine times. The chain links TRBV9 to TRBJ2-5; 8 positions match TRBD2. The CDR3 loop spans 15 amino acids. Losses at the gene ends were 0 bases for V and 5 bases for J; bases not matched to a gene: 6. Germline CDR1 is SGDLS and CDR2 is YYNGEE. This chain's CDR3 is CASSVGAGDGETQYF. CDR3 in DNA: TGTGCCAGCAGCGTAGGAGCGGGGGACGGGGAGACCCAGTACTTC. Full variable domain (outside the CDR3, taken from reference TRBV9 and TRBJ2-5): DSGVTQTPKHLITATGQRVTLRCSPRSGDLSVYWYQQSLDQGLQFLIQYYNGEERAKGNILERFSAQQFPDLHSELNLSSLELGDSALYFCASSVGAGDGETQYFGPGTRLLVL.

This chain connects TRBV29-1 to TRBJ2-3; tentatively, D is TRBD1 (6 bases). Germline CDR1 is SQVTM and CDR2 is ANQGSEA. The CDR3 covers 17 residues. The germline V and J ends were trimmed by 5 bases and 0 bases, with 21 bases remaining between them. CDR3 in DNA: TGCAGCGTTCAGTCGGGACACGAACTTTCTAGCACAGATACGCAGTATTTT. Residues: CSVQSGHELSSTDTQYF.

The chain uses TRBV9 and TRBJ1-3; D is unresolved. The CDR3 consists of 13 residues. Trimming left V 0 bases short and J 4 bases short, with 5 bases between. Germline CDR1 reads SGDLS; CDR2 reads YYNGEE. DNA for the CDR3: TGTGCCAGCAGCGTAGACTCGGGAAACACCATATATTTT. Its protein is CASSVDSGNTIYF.

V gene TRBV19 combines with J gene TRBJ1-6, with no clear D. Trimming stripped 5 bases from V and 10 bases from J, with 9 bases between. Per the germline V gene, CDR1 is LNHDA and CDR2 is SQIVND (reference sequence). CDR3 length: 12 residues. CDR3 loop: CASSWEASPLHF. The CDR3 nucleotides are TGTGCCAGTAGTTGGGAGGCGTCACCCCTCCACTTT.

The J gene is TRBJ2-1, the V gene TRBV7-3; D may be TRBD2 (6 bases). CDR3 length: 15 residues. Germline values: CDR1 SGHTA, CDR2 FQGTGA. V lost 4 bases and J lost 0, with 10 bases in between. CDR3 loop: CASSSGGSSYNEQFF. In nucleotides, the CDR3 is TGTGCCAGCAGCTCCGGGGGTAGCTCCTACAATGAGCAGTTCTTC.

CDR3 in amino acids: CASSLGGGRSHNEQFF. CDR3 nucleotide sequence: TGCGCCAGCAGCTTGGGGGGCGGGAGGTCCCACAATGAGCAGTTCTTC. The J gene is TRBJ2-1, the V gene TRBV5-1; 8 bases line up with TRBD2. Germline loops: CDR1 SGHRS, CDR2 YFSETQ. This CDR3 spans 16 amino acids. The junction had 7 bases not matched to a gene; V was cut back by 0 bases and J by 5 bases. Looking up the rest from reference TRBV5-1 and TRBJ2-1 gives the full variable domain: KAGVTQTPRYLIKTRGQQVTLSCSPISGHRSVSWYQQTPGQGLQFLFEYFSETQRNKGNFPGRFSGRQFSNSRSEMNVSTLELGDSALYLCASSLGGGRSHNEQFFGPGTRLTVL.

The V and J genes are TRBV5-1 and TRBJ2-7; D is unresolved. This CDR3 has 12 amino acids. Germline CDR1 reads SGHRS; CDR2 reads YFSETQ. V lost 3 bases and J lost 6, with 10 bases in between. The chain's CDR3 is CASSSPPGEQYF. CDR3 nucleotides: TGCGCCAGCAGCTCCCCGCCGGGCGAGCAGTACTTC.

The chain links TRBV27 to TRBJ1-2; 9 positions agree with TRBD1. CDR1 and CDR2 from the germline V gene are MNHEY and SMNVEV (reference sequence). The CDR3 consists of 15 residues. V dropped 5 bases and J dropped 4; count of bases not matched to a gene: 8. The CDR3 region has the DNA TGTGCCAGCAGTCGAAGCGGGACAGGGCCCTATGGCTACACCTTC. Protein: CASSRSGTGPYGYTF.

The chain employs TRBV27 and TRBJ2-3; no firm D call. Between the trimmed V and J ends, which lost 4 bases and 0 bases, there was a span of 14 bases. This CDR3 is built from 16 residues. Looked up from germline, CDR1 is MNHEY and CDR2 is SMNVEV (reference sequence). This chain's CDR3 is CASSSHALPSTDTQYF. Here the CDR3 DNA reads TGTGCCAGCAGTTCCCACGCCTTGCCTAGCACAGATACGCAGTATTTT.

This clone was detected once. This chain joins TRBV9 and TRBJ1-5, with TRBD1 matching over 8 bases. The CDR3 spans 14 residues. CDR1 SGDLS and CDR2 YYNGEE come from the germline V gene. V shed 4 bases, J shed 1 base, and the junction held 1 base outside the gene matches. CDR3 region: CASSQGASNQPQHF. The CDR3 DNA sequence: TGTGCCAGCAGCCAGGGGGCAAGCAATCAGCCCCAGCATTTT.

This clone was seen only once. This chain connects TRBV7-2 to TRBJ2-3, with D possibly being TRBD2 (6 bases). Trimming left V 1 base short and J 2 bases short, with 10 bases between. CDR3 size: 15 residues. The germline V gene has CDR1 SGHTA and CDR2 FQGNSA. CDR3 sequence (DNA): TGTGCCAGCAGCTTAGGGGCGGGGTACACAGATACGCAGTATTTT. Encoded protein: CASSLGAGYTDTQYF. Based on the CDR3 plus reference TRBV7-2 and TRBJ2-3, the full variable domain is GAGVSQSPSNKVTEKGKDVELRCDPISGHTALYWYRQSLGQGLEFLIYFQGNSAPDKSGLPSDRFSAERTGGSVSTLTIQRTQQEDSAVYLCASSLGAGYTDTQYFGPGTRLTVL.

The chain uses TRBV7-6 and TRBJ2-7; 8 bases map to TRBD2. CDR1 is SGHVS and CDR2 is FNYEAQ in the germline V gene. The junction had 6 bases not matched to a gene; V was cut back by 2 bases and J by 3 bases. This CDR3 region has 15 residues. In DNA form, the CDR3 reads TGTGCCAGCAGCTTATCGGGGGGGCCTCTCTACGAGCAGTACTTC. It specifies CASSLSGGPLYEQYF.

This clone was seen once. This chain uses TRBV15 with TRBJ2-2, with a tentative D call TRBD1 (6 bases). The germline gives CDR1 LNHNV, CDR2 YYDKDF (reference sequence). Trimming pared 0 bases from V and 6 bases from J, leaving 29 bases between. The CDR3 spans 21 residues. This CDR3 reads CATSRDGVSREQQGRAGELFF. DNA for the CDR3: TGTGCCACCAGCAGAGACGGGGTATCCCGCGAACAGCAGGGGCGGGCCGGGGAGCTGTTTTTT.

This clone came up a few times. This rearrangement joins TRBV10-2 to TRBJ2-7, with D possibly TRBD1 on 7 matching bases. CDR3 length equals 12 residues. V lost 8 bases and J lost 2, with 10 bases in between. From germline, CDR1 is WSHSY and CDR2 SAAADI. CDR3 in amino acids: CASGGTAYEQYF. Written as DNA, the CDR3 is TGCGCCAGCGGCGGGACAGCCTACGAGCAGTACTTC.

This CDR3 reads CASSMADGSYEQYF. For the CDR3, the DNA is TGTGCCAGTAGTATGGCGGACGGCTCCTACGAGCAGTACTTC. This chain links TRBV19 with TRBJ2-7; no clear D. This CDR3 spans 14 amino acids. Germline V gives CDR1 LNHDA, CDR2 SQIVND (reference sequence). V was pared by 3 bases and J by 0 bases, with 9 bases between.

DNA of the CDR3: TGTGCCAGCAGCTCTCGGGACAGGGGTAGTTCACCCCTCCACTTT. It is translated as CASSSRDRGSSPLHF. The chain has TRBV9 and TRBJ1-6, with 10 bases that match TRBD1. This CDR3 contains 15 residues. V gave up 4 bases and J gave up 9 bases; unmatched junction bases: 7. Germline loops: CDR1 SGDLS, CDR2 YYNGEE.

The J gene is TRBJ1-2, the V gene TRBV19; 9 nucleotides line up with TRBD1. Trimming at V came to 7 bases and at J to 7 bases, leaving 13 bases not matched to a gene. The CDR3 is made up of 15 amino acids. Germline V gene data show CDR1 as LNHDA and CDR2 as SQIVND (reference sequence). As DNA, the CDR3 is TGTGCCAGTACGTATTTTGGACAGGGGCAGAGTGGCTACACCTTC. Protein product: CASTYFGQGQSGYTF.

The CDR3 DNA reads as TGCGCCAGCAGCTTACTACAGGGCGCCTTAGGGGACACTGAAGCTTTCTTT. Its protein product is CASSLLQGALGDTEAFF. The gene calls are TRBV5-1 and TRBJ1-1, with TRBD1 as a possible D gene (6 bases). The CDR3 totals 17 residues. From germline, CDR1 is SGHRS and CDR2 YFSETQ. Trimming removed 2 bases from V and 3 bases from J, with 20 bases in between.

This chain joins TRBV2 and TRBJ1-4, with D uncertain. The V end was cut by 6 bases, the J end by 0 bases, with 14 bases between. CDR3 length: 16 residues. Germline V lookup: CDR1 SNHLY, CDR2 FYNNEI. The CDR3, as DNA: TGTGCCAGCAGAGACCTTCTTGGATCAACTAATGAAAAACTGTTTTTT. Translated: CASRDLLGSTNEKLFF.

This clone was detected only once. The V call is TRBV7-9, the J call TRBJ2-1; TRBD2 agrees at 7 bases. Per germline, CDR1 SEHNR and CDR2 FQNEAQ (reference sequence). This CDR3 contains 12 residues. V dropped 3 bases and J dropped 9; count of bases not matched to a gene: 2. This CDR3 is CASSLGRGEQFF. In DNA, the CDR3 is TGTGCCAGCAGCTTGGGGAGGGGTGAGCAGTTCTTC.